A single sample is the source of the 13 T cell receptor beta chains below, sequenced in a study of T cell responses to AZD1222 COVID-19 vaccine. Sequencing was performed with immunoSEQ multiplex PCR; in TCRdb, only in-frame clones are kept and a portion is missing. The top ten hold approximately 1.5% of the sample, which has 130,000 or so clones, approximately 90% seen once. Material: peripheral blood, obtained on day 0 of AZD1222 vaccination. These receptor sequences come from an adult in good health.

Only one count was recorded for this clone. The J gene is TRBJ1-2, the V gene TRBV5-8, with D hard to call. Germline loops: CDR1 SGHTS, CDR2 YDEGEE. CDR3 length: 12 residues. Trimming took off 3 bases at V and 4 bases at J, with 7 bases between the two ends. CDR3 sequence reads: CASSSLGYGYTF. As DNA, the CDR3 is TGTGCCAGCAGCTCCCTCGGCTATGGCTACACCTTC.

V gene TRBV2 combines with J gene TRBJ1-2, with 7 nucleotides matching TRBD1. V was pared by 2 bases and J by 4 bases, with 7 bases of the junction left unmatched. Germline CDR1 is SNHLY and CDR2 is FYNNEI. This CDR3 spans 15 amino acids. CDR3 sequence (DNA): TGTGCCAGCAGTGAAATGAACAGGGGTGGCTATGGCTACACCTTC. This sequence encodes CASSEMNRGGYGYTF.

This chain uses TRBV4-1 with TRBJ2-7, with no clear D. CDR3 length: 13 residues. Germline CDR1 is MGHRA and CDR2 is YSYEKL. The germline V and J ends were trimmed by 0 bases and 8 bases, with 11 bases remaining between them. DNA for the CDR3: TGCGCCAGCAGCCAAGATATGGTAACTCAGCAGTACGTC. The encoded protein is CASSQDMVTQQYV.

V usage is TRBV15 and J usage is TRBJ2-1, with a tentative D call TRBD2 (6 bases). The CDR3 loop spans 17 amino acids. The germline CDR1 and CDR2 sequences are LNHNV and YYDKDF (reference sequence). Trimming removed 0 bases at V and 0 bases at J, with 12 bases between. The CDR3 nucleotides read TGTGCCACCAGCAGAGACTCCGCGGGAAGCTCCTACAATGAGCAGTTCTTC. It specifies CATSRDSAGSSYNEQFF. Full variable domain (missing parts from reference TRBV15 and TRBJ2-1): DAMVIQNPRYQVTQFGKPVTLSCSQTLNHNVMYWYQQKSSQAPKLLFHYYDKDFNNEADTPDNFQSRRPNTSFCFLDIRSPGLGDTAMYLCATSRDSAGSSYNEQFFGPGTRLTVL.

The chain combines TRBV10-3 with TRBJ2-1, with D maybe TRBD1 (6 bases). This CDR3 region has 18 residues. Germline V gene lookup returns CDR1 ENHRY and CDR2 SYGVKD. Trimming removed 4 bases from V and 8 bases from J, with 27 bases in between. CDR3 protein: CAISALVLAGAQGYEQFF. The CDR3 DNA reads as TGTGCCATCAGTGCGTTAGTACTGGCAGGGGCGCAGGGGTATGAGCAGTTCTTC.

J is TRBJ1-1 and V is TRBV5-1; 7 bases match TRBD1. CDR1 and CDR2 from the germline V gene are SGHRS and YFSETQ. Trimming removed 4 bases from V and 7 bases from J; junction bases left unmatched: 13. The CDR3 contains 15 residues. DNA of the CDR3: TGCGCCAGCAGCCCCAGGACTACAGGGGCGTATGAAGCTTTCTTT. Translated: CASSPRTTGAYEAFF.

The V gene is TRBV25-1, the J gene TRBJ1-6, with 9 bases fitting TRBD1. With V trimmed by 6 bases and J by 7 bases, 4 bases remained unmatched. CDR1 is MGHDK and CDR2 is SYGVNS in the germline V gene. CDR3 length: 14 amino acids. The CDR3 nucleotides read TGTGCCAGCAGCATGGGACAGGGAAATTCACCCCTCCACTTT. Protein product: CASSMGQGNSPLHF.

The chain is built from TRBV7-6 and TRBJ2-5, with 10 bases matching TRBD2. Germline assignment: CDR1 SGHVS and CDR2 FNYEAQ. The CDR3 spans 15 residues. The junction had 2 bases not matched to a gene; V was cut back by 2 bases and J by 2 bases. The CDR3 DNA is TGTGCCAGCAGCTTACTAGCGGGAGCTCAAGAGACCCAGTACTTC. Translated: CASSLLAGAQETQYF.

V is TRBV4-1 and J is TRBJ2-3; TRBD2 matches 7 bases. The length of the CDR3 is 14 residues. The V and J ends lost 2 bases and 1 base, in that order; junction bases with no gene match: 0. The germline gives CDR1 MGHRA, CDR2 YSYEKL. The CDR3 DNA reads TGCGCCAGCAGCCAACTAGCGGGCACAGATACGCAGTATTTT. Encoded protein: CASSQLAGTDTQYF.

CDR3 sequence: CASSPGPDRGPGYTF. For the CDR3, the DNA is TGCGCCAGCAGCCCTGGACCGGACAGGGGGCCTGGCTACACCTTC. The chain has TRBV5-1 and TRBJ1-2, with 11 bases matching TRBD1. Trimming at V came to 4 bases and at J to 7 bases, leaving 9 bases not matched to a gene. The CDR3 length is 15 residues. In germline, CDR1 is SGHRS, CDR2 YFSETQ.

J is TRBJ2-2 and V is TRBV14; D is ambiguous. V was trimmed by 4 bases and J by 8 bases, leaving 5 bases between them. The CDR3 runs 11 residues. In germline, CDR1 is SGHDN, CDR2 FVKESK. CDR3 bases: TGTGCCAGCAGCCCTCGGGGGGAGCTGTTTTTT. Translating gives CASSPRGELFF.

This chain uses TRBV6-5 with TRBJ1-2, with 7 bases identical to TRBD1. Germline V gene lookup returns CDR1 MNHEY and CDR2 SVGAGI. The CDR3 is 15 amino acids. J gave up 0 bases and V 7 bases, and 8 bases lay outside the gene matches. CDR3 residues: CASKMGQLSNYGYTF. DNA of the CDR3: TGTGCCAGCAAGATGGGACAGCTATCTAACTATGGCTACACCTTC.

This clone appeared once. In DNA form, the CDR3 reads TGTGCCAGCAGACGGACAGGTGAAAGGATGTACGTC. It yields the protein CASRRTGERMYV. The J gene is TRBJ2-7, the V gene TRBV6-5; 7 bases are a match to TRBD1. Germline V gene sequence: CDR1 MNHEY, CDR2 SVGAGI. The CDR3 is 12 amino acids. V was clipped by 6 bases and J by 12 bases; unmatched bases: 11.